The source of this T cell receptor (beta chain) is a study of brain T cells in children with intractable seizures. Study outcomes and limitations: Absence of clones before surgery may stem from lower sequencing depth.

The table came from immunoSEQ multiplex PCR; TCRdb's copy has only in-frame clones and leaves some out. The table has approximately 41,000 clones, 75% to 95% seen once; the top ten hold 5% to 7.5%. The germline V gene encodes CDR1 MNHEY and CDR2 SMNVEV (reference sequence). The V gene lost 5 bases and the J gene lost 3 bases, with 10 bases spanning the gap. The CDR3 totals 14 residues. This clone was picked up one time. Its antigen is as yet unknown. Sequencing was limited to surgery cases with top T cell transcript signatures in brain tissue. Patients received at least one anti-epileptic drug before surgery.

The chain recombines TRBV27 with TRBJ2-2; D remains ambiguous. Material: peripheral blood, obtained at surgery. This clonotype originated in a girl aged 2 to 10 with tuberous sclerosis and intractable seizures. Written as DNA, the CDR3 is TGTGCCAGCAGTGCCGGGCAATACACCGGGGAGCTGTTTTTT. Its translation: CASSAGQYTGELFF.